The present TCR beta chain was sequenced within a study of blood T cell repertoires in COVID-19. For the study at large: Material from acute and convalescent COVID-19 was sourced from the United States, Italy and Spain.

Some clones are missing from TCRdb's copy, which holds only in-frame ones; the method was immunoSEQ multiplex PCR. The table shows 360,000 or so clones, with about nine tenths occurring only once. The CDR3 is 13 amino acids. V trimming: 4 bases; J trimming: 2 bases; junction bases outside the gene matches: 1. CDR1 SQVTM and CDR2 ANQGSEA come from the germline V gene. The clonotype originates from a woman aged 30 to 39 who had recovered from COVID-19. J is TRBJ2-7 and V is TRBV29-1, with 11 bases identical to TRBD2. Sequencing used PBMCs or T cells enriched from blood (not recorded which). CDR3 in DNA: TGCAGCGTTGCTAGCGGGGGGCCCTACGAGCAGTACTTC. This codes for CSVASGGPYEQYF.